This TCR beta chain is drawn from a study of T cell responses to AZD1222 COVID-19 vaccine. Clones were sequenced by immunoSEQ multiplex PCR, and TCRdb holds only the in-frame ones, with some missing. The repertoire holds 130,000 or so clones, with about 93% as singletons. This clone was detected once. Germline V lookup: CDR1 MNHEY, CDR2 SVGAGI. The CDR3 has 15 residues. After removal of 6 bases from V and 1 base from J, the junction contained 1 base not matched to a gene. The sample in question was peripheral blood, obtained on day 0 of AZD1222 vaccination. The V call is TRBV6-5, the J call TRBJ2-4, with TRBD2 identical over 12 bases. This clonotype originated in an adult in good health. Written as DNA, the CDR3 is TGTGCCAGCAGAACTAGCGGGGGGGCCAAAAACATTCAGTACTTC. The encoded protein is CASRTSGGAKNIQYF.